These 25 T cell receptor beta chains share one sample of origin, sequenced in a study of blood T cells in healthy people across ages. PCR was performed a second time for about 7 to 12 cycles using a sample-barcoded 5' primer and a J-beta primer mix. TCRdb ran MiXCR on the 5' RACE reads and lists one entry per CDR3 protein. The sample lists more than 900,000 distinct CDR3 sequences, 20% to 25% seen once, with less than 0.75% in the top ten. These same records also appear under a second study, on T cells of mothers and their children.

Material for sequencing was blood. These receptors all stem from a girl under 10 years old in good health.

The V gene is TRBV20-1, the J gene TRBJ1-1; D gene uncertain. V was clipped by 2 bases and J by 10 bases, with 11 bases between them. Germline V gene sequence: CDR1 DFQATT, CDR2 SNEGSKA (reference sequence). The CDR3 covers 11 residues. The CDR3 protein is CSARWGSRAFF. CDR3 nucleotides: TGCAGTGCTAGATGGGGTTCGAGAGCTTTCTTT.

This clonotype was observed a few times. This chain joins TRBV7-9 and TRBJ2-3; D not certain. The CDR3 has 14 residues. V gave up 5 bases and J gave up 4 bases, with 13 bases separating them. Germline V lookup: CDR1 SEHNR, CDR2 FQNEAQ (reference sequence). The CDR3 is CASSLGPSPDTQYF. CDR3 coding DNA: TGTGCCAGCAGCCTCGGTCCATCTCCAGATACGCAGTATTTT.

This clonotype was counted a few times. The V and J genes are TRBV9 and TRBJ2-5; 7 bases map to TRBD2. The CDR3 spans 16 residues. Trimming cost V 0 bases and J 7 bases; bases outside gene matches: 12. In germline, CDR1 is SGDLS, CDR2 YYNGEE. CDR3 loop: CASSVGLANYLGTQYF. CDR3 sequence (DNA): TGTGCCAGCAGCGTAGGACTAGCTAATTACCTGGGGACCCAGTACTTC.

The chain couples TRBV25-1 to TRBJ1-6; the D is unclear. Germline CDR1 reads MGHDK; CDR2 reads SYGVNS. V dropped 7 bases and J dropped 0 bases, with 10 bases sitting between them. The CDR3 has 15 amino acids. As DNA, the CDR3 is TGTGCCAGCACAGCCTCAAGCTCCTATAATTCACCCCTCCACTTT. Amino acids: CASTASSSYNSPLHF.

The chain uses TRBV4-1 and TRBJ1-1, with D perhaps matching TRBD1 (5 bases). Trimming removed 0 bases at V and 6 bases at J, with 14 bases between. Germline CDR1 and CDR2: MGHRA and YSYEKL. The CDR3 has 15 residues. CDR3 coding DNA: TGCGCCAGCAGCCAAGAACGGCAGGGTTACTCTGAAGCTTTCTTT. This codes for CASSQERQGYSEAFF.

The V call is TRBV12-3 or TRBV12-4, the J call TRBJ2-1, with 9 nucleotides matching TRBD2. The CDR3 contains 20 residues. With 2 bases clipped from V and 1 base from J, the junction kept 15 bases outside the gene matches. The CDR3 bases are TGTGCCAGCAGTTTAATTTCGGCTAGCGGGGCTAAATGGTCCTACAATGAGCAGTTCTTC. Amino acids: CASSLISASGAKWSYNEQFF.

The chain carries TRBV5-1 and TRBJ1-4; the D gene is possibly TRBD1 (5 bases). V shed 3 bases and J shed 5 bases, with 11 bases lying between them. Germline V lookup: CDR1 SGHRS, CDR2 YFSETQ. CDR3 length: 14 residues. The CDR3 region has the DNA TGCGCCAGCAGCTCAGGCAGGGAAAATGAAAAACTGTTTTTT. Protein: CASSSGRENEKLFF. Drawing the rest from reference TRBV5-1 and TRBJ1-4, the complete variable domain is KAGVTQTPRYLIKTRGQQVTLSCSPISGHRSVSWYQQTPGQGLQFLFEYFSETQRNKGNFPGRFSGRQFSNSRSEMNVSTLELGDSALYLCASSSGRENEKLFFGSGTQLSVL.

V gene TRBV20-1 combines with J gene TRBJ1-1; D gene unclear. In germline, CDR1 is DFQATT, CDR2 SNEGSKA (reference sequence). The CDR3 is made up of 11 amino acids. V was pared by 4 bases and J by 6 bases, with 9 bases between. The CDR3 nucleotides are TGCAGTGCTACCCCCGGTGCTGAAGCTTTCTTT. It is translated as CSATPGAEAFF.

The chain has TRBV7-8 and TRBJ2-3; D remains ambiguous. Germline V gene lookup returns CDR1 SGHVS and CDR2 FQNEAQ. The ends were cut back, 6 bases at V and 3 bases at J, with 13 bases in the middle. The CDR3 is 14 amino acids. The CDR3 coding sequence is TGTGCCAGCAGGGAGTCGGTTTTTACAGATACGCAGTATTTT. Translating gives CASRESVFTDTQYF.

This clonotype turned up a few times. The chain carries TRBV3-1 and TRBJ2-1, with 9 bases matching TRBD1. The CDR3 contains 18 residues. The germline V gene encodes CDR1 LGHDT and CDR2 YNNKEL (reference sequence). V trimming: 2 bases; J trimming: 3 bases; junction bases outside the gene matches: 11. CDR3 sequence (DNA): TGTGCCAGCAGCCAACGTACCCAAGGGACAGGGAGCTACAATGAGCAGTTCTTC. Translation gives CASSQRTQGTGSYNEQFF.

There are a few counts of this clonotype. The V call is TRBV20-1, the J call TRBJ1-1, with TRBD1 as a possible D gene (5 bases). Germline lookup yields CDR1 DFQATT and CDR2 SNEGSKA (reference sequence). CDR3 length: 13 amino acids. V was trimmed by 0 bases and J by 6 bases, leaving 11 bases between them. CDR3 amino acids: CSARDGTAPEAFF. The CDR3 DNA reads TGCAGTGCTAGAGATGGGACGGCTCCTGAAGCTTTCTTT.

This clonotype was counted a few times. The CDR3 does not end in the conserved phenylalanine or tryptophan, so this is likely a read error. The chain has TRBV29-1 and TRBJ2-7; the D call may be TRBD1 or TRBD2 (6 bases each). Germline V gene sequence: CDR1 SQVTM, CDR2 ANQGSEA. V was trimmed by 4 bases and J by 7 bases, leaving 17 bases between them. The CDR3 is made up of 13 amino acids. In nucleotides, the CDR3 is TGCAGCGTTGTAATGGTAGGAGGGGGGGAGCAGTACCTC. Translation gives CSVVMVGGGEQYL.

This chain links TRBV20-1 with TRBJ2-5; 7 bases align to TRBD2. Trimming removed 6 bases from V and 0 bases from J; junction bases left unmatched: 10. The CDR3 totals 15 residues. Germline lookup yields CDR1 DFQATT and CDR2 SNEGSKA (reference sequence). The CDR3 reads CSATGGFSDQETQYF. As DNA, the CDR3 is TGCAGTGCCACGGGGGGATTTTCCGACCAAGAGACCCAGTACTTC.

The rearrangement links TRBV29-1 to TRBJ2-7; 8 positions match TRBD2. The J segment lost 6 bases and the V segment lost 4 bases, leaving 8 bases of the junction unmatched. CDR1 SQVTM and CDR2 ANQGSEA come from the germline V gene. The CDR3 loop spans 13 amino acids. The CDR3 region has the DNA TGCAGCGTTGTAAGCGGGAGTGGCGTCGAGCAGTACTTC. This sequence encodes CSVVSGSGVEQYF.

This clonotype was observed a handful of times. The V and J genes are TRBV29-1 and TRBJ1-1; no reliable D call. The CDR3 has 12 amino acids. Trimming cost V 3 bases and J 5 bases, with 10 bases left between them. Germline values: CDR1 SQVTM, CDR2 ANQGSEA. The CDR3 spells CSVEPSGTEAFF. The CDR3 DNA follows: TGCAGCGTTGAGCCCTCTGGGACTGAAGCTTTCTTT.

The chain employs TRBV29-1 and TRBJ2-1; D possibly corresponds to TRBD2 (6 bases). The V gene lost 3 bases and the J gene lost 9 bases, with 18 bases spanning the gap. The CDR3 loop spans 14 amino acids. CDR1 and CDR2 (germline): SQVTM, ANQGSEA. CDR3 nucleotides: TGCAGCGTTGATGGGGGACTTAGAGATCTTGAGCAGTTCTTC. Translating gives CSVDGGLRDLEQFF.

This clonotype was counted a few times. The chain employs TRBV27 and TRBJ2-5; 12 bases are shared with TRBD2. The assigned J gene may be wrong: the sequence end matches TRBJ2-1 better. The CDR3 spans 16 residues. The V gene's germline CDR1 is MNHEY and CDR2 SMNVEV (reference sequence). The CDR3, as DNA: TGTGCCAGCAGTTACTCTAGCGGGAGGGCGGCCAATGAGCAGTTCTTC. As protein: CASSYSSGRAANEQFF.

This chain uses TRBV7-2 with TRBJ2-2, with D unclear. This CDR3 is built from 15 residues. Trimming removed 5 bases from V and 1 base from J, with 11 bases in between. Germline CDR1 SGHTA, CDR2 FQGNSA. CDR3: CASSRDGVNTGELFF. CDR3 nucleotide sequence: TGTGCCAGCAGCCGTGACGGAGTGAACACCGGGGAGCTGTTTTTT.

This chain links TRBV12-3 or TRBV12-4 with TRBJ1-2; D call uncertain. This CDR3 has 13 amino acids. Trimming stripped 6 bases from V and 2 bases from J, with 10 bases between. This CDR3 is CASRAGGNYGYTF. The CDR3 DNA follows: TGTGCCAGCAGAGCCGGAGGGAACTATGGCTACACCTTC.

In its sample, this clonotype was seen once. The rearrangement links TRBV29-1 to TRBJ2-7, with TRBD1 matching 12 bases. Germline-derived CDR1 and CDR2 are SQVTM and ANQGSEA. Unmatched junction bases numbered 10, after V lost 7 bases and J lost 0 bases. The CDR3 sequence is 16 residues long. DNA of the CDR3: TGCAGCGCGGGGACAGGGGGCTTCGGCCCCTCCTACGAGCAGTACTTC. Amino acid sequence: CSAGTGGFGPSYEQYF.

This clonotype was counted a few times. This sequence joins TRBV29-1 and TRBJ2-7; 14 nucleotides line up with TRBD2. This CDR3 is 16 amino acids long. CDR1 is SQVTM, CDR2 ANQGSEA, per germline. V was pared by 0 bases and J by 4 bases, with 5 bases of the junction left unmatched. As DNA, the CDR3 is TGCAGCGTTGAAGATCCGACTAGCGGGAGGGATTACGAGCAGTACTTC. Protein product: CSVEDPTSGRDYEQYF.

In this sample, this clonotype turned up a few times. The genes are TRBV7-2 and TRBJ2-5; the match to TRBD2 covers 7 bases. This CDR3 is 14 amino acids long. V shed 5 bases, J shed 5 bases, and the junction held 8 bases outside the gene matches. CDR1 SGHTA and CDR2 FQGNSA come from the germline V gene. CDR3 protein: CASSPSVRGETQYF. The DNA for the CDR3 is TGTGCCAGCAGCCCTAGCGTGCGGGGGGAGACCCAGTACTTC.

This chain links TRBV4-2 with TRBJ1-4; weak D call: TRBD1 (5 bases). Germline V gene data show CDR1 as LGHNA and CDR2 as YNFKEQ. This CDR3 region has 18 residues. Trimming removed 1 base at V and 6 bases at J, with 21 bases between. The CDR3 protein is CASSQVSTVIPGDEKLFF. CDR3 DNA: TGTGCCAGCAGCCAAGTCTCCACAGTAATTCCGGGGGATGAAAAACTGTTTTTT.

This chain joins TRBV4-3 and TRBJ2-4, with 7 positions matching TRBD1. From germline, CDR1 is LGHNA and CDR2 YSLEER. This CDR3 contains 16 residues. With V trimmed by 3 bases and J by 1 base, 6 bases remained unmatched. The CDR3 is CASSQAVRGAKNIQYF. As DNA, the CDR3 is TGCGCCAGCAGCCAGGCCGTCAGGGGGGCCAAAAACATTCAGTACTTC.

The rearrangement uses TRBV4-3 and TRBJ2-5; weak D call: TRBD2 (5 bases). V was trimmed by 1 base and J by 7 bases, leaving 16 bases between them. CDR1 is LGHNA and CDR2 is YSLEER in the germline V gene. This CDR3 comprises 15 residues. DNA of the CDR3: TGCGCCAGCAGCCAAGCTCGGGTCGATGGAGGGACCCAGTACTTC. Protein product: CASSQARVDGGTQYF.